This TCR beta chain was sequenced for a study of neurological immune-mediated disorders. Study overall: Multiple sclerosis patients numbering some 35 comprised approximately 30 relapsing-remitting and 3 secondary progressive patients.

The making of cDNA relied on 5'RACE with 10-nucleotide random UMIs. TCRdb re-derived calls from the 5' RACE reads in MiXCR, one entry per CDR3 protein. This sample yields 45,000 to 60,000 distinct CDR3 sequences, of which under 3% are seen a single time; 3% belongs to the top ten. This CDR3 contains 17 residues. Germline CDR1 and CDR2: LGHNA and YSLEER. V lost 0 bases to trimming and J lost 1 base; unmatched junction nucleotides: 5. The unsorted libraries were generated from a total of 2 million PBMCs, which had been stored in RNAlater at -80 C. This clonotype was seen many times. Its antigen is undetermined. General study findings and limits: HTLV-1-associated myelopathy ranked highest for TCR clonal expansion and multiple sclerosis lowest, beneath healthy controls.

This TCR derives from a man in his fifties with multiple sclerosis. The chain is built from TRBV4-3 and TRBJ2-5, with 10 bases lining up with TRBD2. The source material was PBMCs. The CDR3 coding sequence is TGCGCCAGCAGCCAAGAGGGAAGCGGGGGGGTCCAAGAGACCCAGTACTTC. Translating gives CASSQEGSGGVQETQYF.